These T cell receptor beta chains were read from a single sample in a study of cytomegalovirus exposure and HLA in healthy donors. The protocol was immunoSEQ multiplex PCR, while the TCRdb copy is restricted to in-frame clones and leaves out a portion. This sample has tens of thousands of clones, with approximately 94% found just once. The sample consisted of PBMCs. These receptors came from a woman aged 18-30 years in good health and CMV-seronegative. Each CDR3 is given with its conserved first and last residue. The order of the fields is D gene, clone size, V gene, J gene, CDR3 protein, CDR3 DNA. D genes are given only for firm matches. Clone size appears in some rows only: once, few, many, or a class for an expanded clone.

d_call: TRBD1
clone_size: NA
v_call: TRBV18
j_call: TRBJ1-2
cdr3_aa: CASSPEAQGGWGYTF
cdr3_nt: TGTGCCAGCTCACCAGAGGCGCAGGGGGGCTGGGGCTACACCTTC

d_call: NA
clone_size: NA
v_call: TRBV29-1
j_call: TRBJ2-7
cdr3_aa: CSVEDGSRGEQYF
cdr3_nt: TGCAGCGTTGAAGATGGGTCCAGGGGCGAGCAGTACTTC

d_call: TRBD1
clone_size: NA
v_call: TRBV29-1
j_call: TRBJ1-1
cdr3_aa: CSVAPTGGWTEAFF
cdr3_nt: TGCAGCGTGGCGCCGACAGGGGGCTGGACTGAAGCTTTCTTT

d_call: TRBD2
clone_size: NA
v_call: TRBV5-1
j_call: TRBJ2-1
cdr3_aa: CASSRANSGVPLSANEQFF
cdr3_nt: TGCGCCAGCAGCCGGGCGAATAGCGGGGTGCCCCTTTCGGCGAATGAGCAGTTCTTC

d_call: NA
clone_size: NA
v_call: TRBV5-1
j_call: TRBJ1-4
cdr3_aa: CASSLAPPGSNEKLFF
cdr3_nt: TGCGCCAGCAGCTTGGCCCCGCCGGGATCTAATGAAAAACTGTTTTTT

d_call: TRBD1
clone_size: NA
v_call: TRBV28
j_call: TRBJ2-7
cdr3_aa: CASSPIGTGGEEQYF
cdr3_nt: TGTGCCAGCAGTCCGATAGGGACAGGGGGCGAAGAGCAGTACTTC

d_call: TRBD1
clone_size: NA
v_call: TRBV7-8
j_call: TRBJ1-1
cdr3_aa: CASATGTANTEAFF
cdr3_nt: TGTGCCAGCGCTACGGGGACAGCAAACACTGAAGCTTTCTTT

d_call: NA
clone_size: NA
v_call: TRBV6-1
j_call: TRBJ1-2
cdr3_aa: CASSVGGMGYGYTF
cdr3_nt: TGTGCCAGCAGTGTAGGAGGGATGGGCTATGGCTACACCTTC

d_call: TRBD2
clone_size: NA
v_call: TRBV5-1
j_call: TRBJ2-1
cdr3_aa: CASSFSNGGAFGEQFF
cdr3_nt: TGCGCCAGCAGCTTTTCTAACGGGGGGGCTTTCGGTGAGCAGTTCTTC

d_call: NA
clone_size: NA
v_call: TRBV19
j_call: TRBJ2-7
cdr3_aa: CASSIGHSYEQYF
cdr3_nt: TGTGCCAGTAGTATAGGTCACAGCTACGAGCAGTACTTC

d_call: NA
clone_size: NA
v_call: TRBV28
j_call: TRBJ2-7
cdr3_aa: CASSITGEGEQYF
cdr3_nt: TGTGCCAGCAGCATTACAGGAGAAGGAGAGCAGTACTTC

d_call: TRBD1
clone_size: NA
v_call: TRBV30
j_call: TRBJ2-5
cdr3_aa: CAHGQGTSKRTQYF
cdr3_nt: TGTGCCCACGGACAGGGGACGTCCAAGAGAACCCAGTACTTC

d_call: TRBD2
clone_size: NA
v_call: TRBV27
j_call: TRBJ2-1
cdr3_aa: CASSSRPPSGGSYEQFF
cdr3_nt: TGTGCCAGCAGTTCCCGACCACCTAGCGGGGGGTCGTATGAGCAGTTCTTC

d_call: TRBD1
clone_size: NA
v_call: TRBV27
j_call: TRBJ1-2
cdr3_aa: CASSSTHRGVYYGYTF
cdr3_nt: TGTGCCAGCAGTTCAACTCACAGGGGGGTTTACTATGGCTACACCTTC

d_call: NA
clone_size: few
v_call: TRBV6-5
j_call: TRBJ2-7
cdr3_aa: CASSLRTAGSYEQYF
cdr3_nt: TGTGCCAGCAGTTTGAGGACAGCCGGCTCCTACGAGCAGTACTTC